These T cell receptor beta chains were read from a single sample in a study of T cell responses to AZD1222 COVID-19 vaccine. Sequencing used immunoSEQ multiplex PCR; TCRdb keeps in-frame clones, though not all of them. In the table there are 100,000 to 150,000 clones, 90% to 95% of which are singletons. The source material was peripheral blood, sampled on day 0 of AZD1222 vaccination. Every receptor here comes from an adult in good health. Both conserved end residues are part of each CDR3. The D gene is left open where the match is weak. Only part of the rows carry a size: once, few, many, or a class if the clone is expanded.

D,J,V,size,CDR3,DNA
-,TRBJ1-2,TRBV6-2/TRBV6-3,once,CASSYKPTLYGYTF,TGTGCCAGCAGTTACAAACCAACCCTTTATGGCTACACCTTC
TRBD1,TRBJ1-6,TRBV5-4,-,CASSSRTGGNSPLHF,TGTGCCAGCAGCTCCCGGACAGGGGGCAATTCACCCCTCCACTTT
TRBD1,TRBJ1-1,TRBV27,-,CASRTGGNTEAFF,TGTGCCAGCAGGACAGGGGGGAACACTGAAGCTTTCTTT
TRBD1,TRBJ2-1,TRBV14,-,CASSQGLGTVLSNEQFF,TGTGCCAGCAGCCAAGGTCTAGGGACAGTGTTGAGCAATGAGCAGTTCTTC
-,TRBJ2-1,TRBV4-1,-,CASSQVGADEQFF,TGCGCCAGCAGCCAAGTGGGGGCGGATGAGCAGTTCTTC
TRBD1,TRBJ2-2,TRBV19,-,CASSTFRGRDTGELFF,TGTGCCAGTAGTACATTCAGGGGGCGCGACACCGGGGAGCTGTTTTTT
-,TRBJ1-5,TRBV15,-,CATSPDWRLRQPQHF,TGTGCCACCAGCCCAGATTGGAGACTGCGGCAGCCCCAGCATTTT
-,TRBJ1-3,TRBV6-5,-,CASQYSGNTIYF,TGTGCCAGCCAATACTCTGGAAACACCATATATTTT
TRBD1,TRBJ2-7,TRBV6-5,-,CASSNRGPSYEQYF,TGTGCCAGCAGTAACAGGGGCCCCTCCTACGAGCAGTACTTC
TRBD1,TRBJ2-1,TRBV7-6,-,CASSLGSGTGRHNEQFF,TGTGCCAGCAGCTTAGGTTCCGGGACAGGGAGACACAATGAGCAGTTCTTC
-,TRBJ2-6,TRBV29-1,-,CSVEDRPSGSGANVLTF,TGCAGCGTTGAAGATCGCCCCTCGGGCTCTGGGGCCAACGTCCTGACTTTC
TRBD1,TRBJ1-1,TRBV5-6,-,CASSDTGGTEAFF,TGTGCCAGCAGCGACACAGGGGGTACTGAAGCTTTCTTT
-,TRBJ1-3,TRBV9,once,CASSVGHRSSGNTIYF,TGTGCCAGCAGCGTTGGACACCGGAGCTCTGGAAACACCATATATTTT
-,TRBJ1-6,TRBV7-2,few,CASSPGRGSVTLHF,TGTGCCAGCAGCCCGGGGCGGGGCAGCGTCACCCTCCACTTT
-,TRBJ1-1,TRBV5-5,-,CASAALGNTEAFF,TGTGCCAGCGCTGCGTTGGGGAACACTGAAGCTTTCTTT
-,TRBJ1-4,TRBV18,-,CASSPGLLGGPSEKLFF,TGTGCCAGCTCCCCAGGCCTTCTGGGGGGTCCTTCTGAAAAACTGTTTTTT
-,TRBJ1-5,TRBV6-5,-,CAAKGGGLGQPQHF,TGTGCCGCTAAGGGGGGGGGCTTAGGTCAGCCCCAGCATTTT
TRBD2,TRBJ2-3,TRBV6-4,-,CASSDAGGNTDTQYF,TGTGCCAGCAGTGACGCGGGAGGGAACACAGATACGCAGTATTTT
-,TRBJ2-6,TRBV5-4,-,CASSSTLDSTGANVLTF,TGTGCCAGCAGCTCTACCCTTGACAGTACTGGGGCCAACGTCCTGACTTTC
-,TRBJ1-2,TRBV12-3/TRBV12-4,-,CASSWGTRTGYTF,TGTGCCAGCAGTTGGGGAACAAGGACCGGCTACACCTTC
TRBD1,TRBJ1-2,TRBV6-5,-,CASTIQGGNNYGYTF,TGTGCCAGCACTATACAGGGGGGCAATAACTATGGCTACACCTTC
-,TRBJ2-7,TRBV25-1,-,CASRRDTSYEQYF,TGTGCCAGCAGGAGGGACACCTCCTACGAGCAGTACTTC
-,TRBJ2-2,TRBV27,few,CASSLEVRAGELFF,TGTGCCAGCAGTTTAGAGGTGCGCGCCGGGGAGCTGTTTTTT
-,TRBJ1-1,TRBV18,-,CASSGFEGRNTEAFF,TGTGCCAGCTCGGGGTTCGAGGGGCGGAACACTGAAGCTTTCTTT
-,TRBJ1-1,TRBV7-2,-,CASSLGKLAFF,TGTGCCAGCAGCTTAGGGAAACTGGCTTTCTTT
-,TRBJ1-2,TRBV9,-,CASSPDGYGYTF,TGTGCCAGCAGCCCGGACGGCTATGGCTACACCTTC
-,TRBJ1-1,TRBV13,-,CASSMRHGARYTEAFF,TGTGCCAGCAGCATGCGACATGGGGCAAGGTACACTGAAGCTTTCTTT
-,TRBJ2-5,TRBV7-9,-,CASSLDPRETQYF,TGTGCCAGCAGCTTAGATCCGAGGGAGACCCAGTACTTC
-,TRBJ1-1,TRBV27,-,CASSLSIIYRGRAEAFF,TGTGCCAGCAGTTTATCGATTATATATAGGGGGAGGGCTGAAGCTTTCTTT
-,TRBJ2-1,TRBV4-2,-,CASSQGLSDEQFF,TGTGCCAGCAGCCAAGGCCTGAGTGATGAGCAGTTCTTC
TRBD2,TRBJ2-5,TRBV5-1,once,CASSLQRGPQETQYF,TGCGCCAGCAGCTTGCAGCGGGGGCCCCAAGAGACCCAGTACTTC
-,TRBJ2-2,TRBV6-1,-,CASSERAGNTGELFF,TGTGCCAGCAGTGAAAGAGCGGGGAACACCGGGGAGCTGTTTTTT
TRBD2,TRBJ2-3,TRBV4-1,-,CASSQDWREADTQYF,TGCGCCAGCAGCCAAGATTGGCGGGAGGCCGATACGCAGTATTTT
-,TRBJ2-7,TRBV9,-,CASSPGSGDEQYF,TGTGCCAGCAGCCCCGGCTCGGGGGACGAGCAGTACTTC
-,TRBJ1-4,TRBV3-1/TRBV3-2,-,CASSQEAARGNEKLFF,TGTGCCAGCAGCCAAGAGGCAGCTCGGGGTAATGAAAAACTGTTTTTT
TRBD2,TRBJ2-7,TRBV10-3,-,CAITTSGGEQYF,TGTGCCATCACGACTAGCGGGGGCGAGCAGTACTTC
-,TRBJ1-1,TRBV18,-,CASSGVDREAFF,TGTGCCAGCTCAGGGGTCGACAGGGAAGCTTTCTTT
TRBD1,TRBJ1-4,TRBV5-4,-,CASSVGGVWTGLDEKLFF,TGTGCCAGCAGCGTTGGGGGCGTGTGGACAGGGTTGGATGAAAAACTGTTTTTT
-,TRBJ1-5,TRBV5-6,-,CASSRGRDQPQHF,TGTGCCAGCAGTCGGGGCAGGGATCAGCCCCAGCATTTT
-,TRBJ2-5,TRBV29-1,-,CSVARDLQETQYF,TGCAGCGTCGCACGGGACTTGCAAGAGACCCAGTACTTC
-,TRBJ1-5,TRBV2,-,CASSVNTDGFNQPQHF,TGTGCCAGCAGTGTTAATACTGACGGGTTCAATCAGCCCCAGCATTTT
-,TRBJ2-3,TRBV19,-,CATAVGRADTQYF,TGTGCCACCGCGGTAGGGCGGGCAGATACGCAGTATTTT
-,TRBJ1-1,TRBV9,-,CASSVTWWDTEAFF,TGTGCCAGCAGCGTGACATGGTGGGACACTGAAGCTTTCTTT
TRBD1,TRBJ1-1,TRBV6-1,-,CASRQGSGTEAFF,TGTGCCAGCAGACAGGGGAGTGGAACTGAAGCTTTCTTT
TRBD2,TRBJ2-5,TRBV10-3,-,CAISESALAGGQETQYF,TGTGCCATCAGTGAGAGCGCCCTAGCGGGGGGCCAAGAGACCCAGTACTTC
-,TRBJ1-4,TRBV5-5,-,CASSFDGVKLFF,TGTGCCAGCAGCTTCGATGGGGTAAAACTGTTTTTT
TRBD2,TRBJ2-1,TRBV29-1,-,CSVSGLAETYNEQFF,TGCAGCGTTTCGGGACTAGCGGAAACCTACAATGAGCAGTTCTTC
TRBD2,TRBJ2-7,TRBV5-6,-,CASSGLVSYYEQYF,TGTGCCAGCAGCGGACTAGTTTCCTACTACGAGCAGTACTTC
-,TRBJ1-2,TRBV14,-,CASSVANYGYTF,TGTGCCAGCAGCGTCGCTAACTATGGCTACACCTTC
TRBD2,TRBJ2-7,TRBV10-3,-,CAISESSAGGYSYEQYF,TGTGCCATCAGTGAGTCGTCGGCGGGAGGATACTCCTACGAGCAGTACTTC
TRBD2,TRBJ2-6,TRBV4-2,-,CASSPQMDLAGEGGANVLTF,TGTGCCAGCAGCCCTCAAATGGATCTAGCGGGAGAAGGTGGGGCCAACGTCCTGACTTTC
-,TRBJ1-1,TRBV3-1/TRBV3-2,-,CASSQAPGVAFF,TGTGCCAGCAGCCAAGCCCCGGGGGTGGCTTTCTTT
TRBD1,TRBJ1-5,TRBV5-8,-,CASSSDDRGRVGNQPQHF,TGTGCCAGCAGCTCGGACGACAGGGGGCGCGTTGGCAATCAGCCCCAGCATTTT